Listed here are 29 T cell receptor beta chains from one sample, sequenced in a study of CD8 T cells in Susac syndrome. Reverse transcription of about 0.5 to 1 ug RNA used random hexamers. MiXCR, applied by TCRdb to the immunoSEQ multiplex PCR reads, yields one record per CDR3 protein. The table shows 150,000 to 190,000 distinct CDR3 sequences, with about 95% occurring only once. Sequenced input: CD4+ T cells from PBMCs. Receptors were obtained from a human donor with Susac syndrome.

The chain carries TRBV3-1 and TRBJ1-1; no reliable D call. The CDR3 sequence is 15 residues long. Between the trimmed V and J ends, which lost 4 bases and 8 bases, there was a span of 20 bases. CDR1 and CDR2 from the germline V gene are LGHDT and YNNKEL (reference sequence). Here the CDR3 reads CASSPSGTRQWEAFF. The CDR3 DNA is TGTGCCAGCAGCCCTTCCGGCACACGGCAGTGGGAAGCTTTCTTT. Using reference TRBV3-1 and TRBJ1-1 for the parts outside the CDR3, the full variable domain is DTAVSQTPKYLVTQMGNDKSIKCEQNLGHDTMYWYKQDSKKFLKIMFSYNNKELIINETVPNRFSPKSPDKAHLNLHINSLELGDSAVYFCASSPSGTRQWEAFFGQGTRLTVV.

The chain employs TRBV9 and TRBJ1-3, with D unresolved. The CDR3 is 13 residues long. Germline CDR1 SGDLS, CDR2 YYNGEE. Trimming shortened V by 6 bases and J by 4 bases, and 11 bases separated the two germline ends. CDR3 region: CASTVGFGNTIYF. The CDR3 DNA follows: TGTGCCAGCACCGTCGGTTTCGGAAACACCATATATTTT.

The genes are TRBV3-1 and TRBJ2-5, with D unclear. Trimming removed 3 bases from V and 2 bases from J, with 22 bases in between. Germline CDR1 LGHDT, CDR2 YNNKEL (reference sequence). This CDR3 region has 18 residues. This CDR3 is CASSQQSNGVGFQETQYF. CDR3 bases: TGTGCCAGCAGCCAGCAGTCAAATGGAGTGGGTTTTCAAGAGACCCAGTACTTC.

The CDR3: CASSARQRGSPLHF. The CDR3 region has the DNA TGTGCCAGCAGCGCCCGTCAAAGAGGGTCACCCCTCCACTTT. This rearrangement joins TRBV7-3 to TRBJ1-6; no clear D. V gave up 5 bases and J gave up 10 bases, with 15 bases separating them. CDR1 is SGHTA, CDR2 FQGTGA, per germline. The CDR3 totals 14 residues.

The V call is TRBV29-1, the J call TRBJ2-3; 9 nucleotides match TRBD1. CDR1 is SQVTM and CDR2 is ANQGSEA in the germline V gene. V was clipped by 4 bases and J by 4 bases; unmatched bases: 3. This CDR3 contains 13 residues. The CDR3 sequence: CSVADRGADTQYF. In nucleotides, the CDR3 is TGCAGCGTTGCGGACAGGGGCGCAGATACGCAGTATTTT.

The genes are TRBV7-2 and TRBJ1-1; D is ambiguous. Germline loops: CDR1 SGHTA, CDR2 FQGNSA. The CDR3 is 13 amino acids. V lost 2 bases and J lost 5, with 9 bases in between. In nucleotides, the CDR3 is TGTGCCAGCAGCTTAAGCGGCTCGACTGAAGCTTTCTTT. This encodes CASSLSGSTEAFF.

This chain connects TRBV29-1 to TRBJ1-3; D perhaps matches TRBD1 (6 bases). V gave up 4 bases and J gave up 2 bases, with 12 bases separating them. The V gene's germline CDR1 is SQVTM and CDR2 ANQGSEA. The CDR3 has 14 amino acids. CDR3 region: CSVGTGNPGNTIYF. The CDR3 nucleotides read TGCAGCGTTGGTACAGGGAACCCTGGAAACACCATATATTTT.

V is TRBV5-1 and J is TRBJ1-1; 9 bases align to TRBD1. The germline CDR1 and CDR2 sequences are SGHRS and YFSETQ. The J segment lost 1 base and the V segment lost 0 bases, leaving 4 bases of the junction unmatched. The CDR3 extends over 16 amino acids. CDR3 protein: CASSLGQGQGNTEAFF. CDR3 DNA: TGCGCCAGCAGCTTGGGGCAGGGACAGGGGAACACTGAAGCTTTCTTT.

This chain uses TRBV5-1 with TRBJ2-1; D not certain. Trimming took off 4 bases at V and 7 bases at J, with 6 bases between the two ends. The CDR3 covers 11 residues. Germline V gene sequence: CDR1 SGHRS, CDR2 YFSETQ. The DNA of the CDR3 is TGCGCCAGCAGCACCGGTAATGAGCAGTTCTTC. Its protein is CASSTGNEQFF.

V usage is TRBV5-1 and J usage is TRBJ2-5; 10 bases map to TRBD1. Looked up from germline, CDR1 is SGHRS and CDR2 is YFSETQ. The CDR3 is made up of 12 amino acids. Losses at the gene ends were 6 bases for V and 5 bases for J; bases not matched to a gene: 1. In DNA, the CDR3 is TGCGCCAGCACGGGACAGGGGGAGACCCAGTACTTC. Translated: CASTGQGETQYF. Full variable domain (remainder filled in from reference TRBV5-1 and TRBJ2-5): KAGVTQTPRYLIKTRGQQVTLSCSPISGHRSVSWYQQTPGQGLQFLFEYFSETQRNKGNFPGRFSGRQFSNSRSEMNVSTLELGDSALYLCASTGQGETQYFGPGTRLLVL.

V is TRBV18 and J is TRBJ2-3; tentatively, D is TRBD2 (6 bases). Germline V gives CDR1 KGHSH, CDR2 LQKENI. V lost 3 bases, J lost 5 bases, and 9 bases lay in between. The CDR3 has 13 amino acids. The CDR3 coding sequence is TGTGCCAGCTCACCCGGGACTCAAGATACGCAGTATTTT. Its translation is CASSPGTQDTQYF.

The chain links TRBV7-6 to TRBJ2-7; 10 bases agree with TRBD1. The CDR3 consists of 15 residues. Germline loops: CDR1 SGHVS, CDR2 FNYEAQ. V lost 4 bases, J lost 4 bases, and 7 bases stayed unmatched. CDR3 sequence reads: CASSYLGQGGYEQYF. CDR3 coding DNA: TGTGCCAGCAGCTATCTTGGACAGGGGGGTTACGAGCAGTACTTC.

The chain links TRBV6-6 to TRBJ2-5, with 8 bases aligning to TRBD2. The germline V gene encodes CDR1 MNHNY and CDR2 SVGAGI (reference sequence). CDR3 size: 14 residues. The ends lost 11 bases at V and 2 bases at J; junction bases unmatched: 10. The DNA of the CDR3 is TGTGCCGTCTCACGGGGGGGAGGGCAAGAGACCCAGTACTTC. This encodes CAVSRGGGQETQYF.

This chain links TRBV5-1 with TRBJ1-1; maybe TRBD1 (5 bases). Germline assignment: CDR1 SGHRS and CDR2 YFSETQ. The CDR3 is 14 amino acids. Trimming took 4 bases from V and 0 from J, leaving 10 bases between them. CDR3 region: CASSTSTVNTEAFF. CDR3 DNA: TGCGCCAGCAGCACCTCGACAGTGAACACTGAAGCTTTCTTT.

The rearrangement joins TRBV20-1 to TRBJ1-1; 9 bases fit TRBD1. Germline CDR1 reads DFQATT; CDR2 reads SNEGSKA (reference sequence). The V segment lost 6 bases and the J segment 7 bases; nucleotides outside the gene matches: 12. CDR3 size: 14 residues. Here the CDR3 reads CSAGPGQGPYEAFF. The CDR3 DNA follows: TGCAGTGCCGGCCCGGGACAGGGACCTTATGAAGCTTTCTTT.

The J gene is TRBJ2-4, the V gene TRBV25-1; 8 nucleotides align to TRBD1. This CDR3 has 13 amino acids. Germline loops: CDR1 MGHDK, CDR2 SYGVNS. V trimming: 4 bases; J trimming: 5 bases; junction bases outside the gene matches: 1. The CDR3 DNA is TGTGCCAGCAGTGGGACAGGGCAAAACATTCAGTACTTC. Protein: CASSGTGQNIQYF. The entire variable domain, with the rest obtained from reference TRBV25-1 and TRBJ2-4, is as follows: EADIYQTPRYLVIGTGKKITLECSQTMGHDKMYWYQQDPGMELHLIHYSYGVNSTEKGDLSSESTVSRIRTEHFPLTLESARPSHTSQYLCASSGTGQNIQYFGAGTRLSVL.

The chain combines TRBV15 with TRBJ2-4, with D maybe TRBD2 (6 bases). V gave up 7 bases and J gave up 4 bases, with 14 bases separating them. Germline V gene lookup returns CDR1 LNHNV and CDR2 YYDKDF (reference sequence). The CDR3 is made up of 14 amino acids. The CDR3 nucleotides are TGTGCCACCACCGGAGGGGCTTGGAAAAACATTCAGTACTTC. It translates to CATTGGAWKNIQYF.

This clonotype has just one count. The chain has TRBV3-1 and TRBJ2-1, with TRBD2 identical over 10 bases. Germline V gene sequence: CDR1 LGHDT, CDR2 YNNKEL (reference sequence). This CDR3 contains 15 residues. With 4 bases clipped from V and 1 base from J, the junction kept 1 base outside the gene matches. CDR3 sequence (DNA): TGTGCCAGCAGCCCTAGCGGGGGTTCCTACAATGAGCAGTTCTTC. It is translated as CASSPSGGSYNEQFF.

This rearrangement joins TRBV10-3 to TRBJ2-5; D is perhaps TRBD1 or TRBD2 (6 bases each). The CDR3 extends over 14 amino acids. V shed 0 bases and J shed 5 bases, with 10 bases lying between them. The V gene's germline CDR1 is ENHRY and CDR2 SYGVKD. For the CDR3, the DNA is TGTGCCATCAGTGAGTCAACAGGGAGGGAGACCCAGTACTTC. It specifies CAISESTGRETQYF.

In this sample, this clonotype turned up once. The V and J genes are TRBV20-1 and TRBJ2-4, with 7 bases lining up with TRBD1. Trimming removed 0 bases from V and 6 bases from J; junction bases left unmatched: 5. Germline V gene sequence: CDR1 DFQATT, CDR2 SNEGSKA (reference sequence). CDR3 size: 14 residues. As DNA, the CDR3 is TGCAGTGCTAGAGATGGGTCAGGGGGAAACATTCAGTACTTC. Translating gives CSARDGSGGNIQYF.

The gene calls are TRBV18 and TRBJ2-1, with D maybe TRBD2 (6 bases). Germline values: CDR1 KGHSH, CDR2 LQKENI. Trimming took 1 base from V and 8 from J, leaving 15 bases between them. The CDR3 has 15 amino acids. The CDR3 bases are TGTGCCAGCTCACCACGGGGGGACCTACTCGATGAGCAGTTCTTC. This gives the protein CASSPRGDLLDEQFF.

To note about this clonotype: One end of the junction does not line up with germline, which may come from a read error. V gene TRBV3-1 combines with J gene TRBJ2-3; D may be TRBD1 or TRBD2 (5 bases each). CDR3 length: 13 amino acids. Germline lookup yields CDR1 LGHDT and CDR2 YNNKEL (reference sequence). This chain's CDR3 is CASSQFEGWRKDF. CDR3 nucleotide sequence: TGTGCCAGCAGCCAGTTCGAGGGGTGGAGAAAAGATTTT.

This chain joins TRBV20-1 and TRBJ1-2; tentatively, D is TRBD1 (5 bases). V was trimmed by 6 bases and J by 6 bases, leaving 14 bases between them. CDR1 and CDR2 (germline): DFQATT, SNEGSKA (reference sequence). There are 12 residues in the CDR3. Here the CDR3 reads CSAAGLGHGYTF. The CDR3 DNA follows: TGCAGTGCCGCGGGCCTGGGGCATGGCTACACCTTC.

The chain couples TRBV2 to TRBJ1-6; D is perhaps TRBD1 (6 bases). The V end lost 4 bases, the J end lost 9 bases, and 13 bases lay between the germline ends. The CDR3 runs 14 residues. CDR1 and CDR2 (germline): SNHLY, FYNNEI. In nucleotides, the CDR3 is TGTGCCAGCAGTGGACAGGCCCCTGGTTCACCCCTCCACTTT. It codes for CASSGQAPGSPLHF.

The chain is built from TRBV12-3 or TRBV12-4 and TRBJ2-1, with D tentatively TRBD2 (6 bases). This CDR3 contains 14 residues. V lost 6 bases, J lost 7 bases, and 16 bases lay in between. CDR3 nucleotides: TGTGCCAGCAGCTCCCGGAGGGCCTTTAATGAGCAGTTCTTC. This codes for CASSSRRAFNEQFF.

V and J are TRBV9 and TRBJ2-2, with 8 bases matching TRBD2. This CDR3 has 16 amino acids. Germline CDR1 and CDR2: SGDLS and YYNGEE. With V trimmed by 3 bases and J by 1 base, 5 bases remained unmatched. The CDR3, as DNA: TGTGCCAGCAGCGCCAGCGGGGGCGGGAACACCGGGGAGCTGTTTTTT. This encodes CASSASGGGNTGELFF.

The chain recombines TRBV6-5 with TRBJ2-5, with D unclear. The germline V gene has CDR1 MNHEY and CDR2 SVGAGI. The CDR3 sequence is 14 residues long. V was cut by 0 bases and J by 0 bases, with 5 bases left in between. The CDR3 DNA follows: TGTGCCAGCAGTTACTCAGGGTACCAAGAGACCCAGTACTTC. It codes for CASSYSGYQETQYF.

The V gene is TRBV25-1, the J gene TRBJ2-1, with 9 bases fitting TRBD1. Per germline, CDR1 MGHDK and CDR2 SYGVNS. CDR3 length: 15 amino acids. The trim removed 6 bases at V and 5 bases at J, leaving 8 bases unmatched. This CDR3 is CASRSGTGKDNEQFF. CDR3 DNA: TGTGCCAGCAGATCCGGGACAGGGAAAGACAATGAGCAGTTCTTC.

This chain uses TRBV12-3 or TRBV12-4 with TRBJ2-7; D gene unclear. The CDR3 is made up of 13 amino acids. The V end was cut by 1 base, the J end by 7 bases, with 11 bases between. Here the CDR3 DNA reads TGTGCCAGCAGTTTAGGTAGCCGGACGGAGCAGTACTTC. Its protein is CASSLGSRTEQYF.